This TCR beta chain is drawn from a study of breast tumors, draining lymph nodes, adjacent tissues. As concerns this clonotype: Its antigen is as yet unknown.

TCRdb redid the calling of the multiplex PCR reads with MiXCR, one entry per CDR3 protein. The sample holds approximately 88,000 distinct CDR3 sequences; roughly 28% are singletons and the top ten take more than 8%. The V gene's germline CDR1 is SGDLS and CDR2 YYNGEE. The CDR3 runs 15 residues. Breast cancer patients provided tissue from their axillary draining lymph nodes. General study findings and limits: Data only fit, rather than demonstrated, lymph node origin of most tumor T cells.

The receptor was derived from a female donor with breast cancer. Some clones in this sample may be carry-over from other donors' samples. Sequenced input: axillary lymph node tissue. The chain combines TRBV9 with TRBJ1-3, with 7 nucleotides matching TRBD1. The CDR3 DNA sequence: TGTGCTCGCCGTACACAGGGGAGGTCTGGAAACACCATATATTTT. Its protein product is CARRTQGRSGNTIYF.